The 5 T cell receptor beta chains reported below all come from one sample, sequenced in a study of CD8 T cells in ankylosing spondylitis (dated by TCRdb to about 2017). General study outcomes and caveats: A TCR beta motif made up of eight or nine highly homologous amino acid variants appeared to be characteristic of blood from ankylosing spondylitis patients.

Their antigens are not known. The method was 5' RACE. TCRdb shows the sequencer as Illumina HiSeq 2500. TCRdb cleaned the public reads at Q25 with fastp, built clones with MiXCR and kept in-frame beta chains. Each CDR3 protein gets just one entry, which takes the most common genes and DNA from the rows behind it. In all, the sample holds about 220,000 distinct CDR3 sequences, and approximately 7.3% of those were seen once. The top ten clones comprise 14% of the sample. The specimen was blood, either unsorted or a sorted T cell fraction (not recorded which). These receptors all come from a male donor with ankylosing spondylitis.

In this sample, this clonotype turned up a few times. The chain couples TRBV20-1 to TRBJ2-2, with a weak D call TRBD1 (6 bases). Germline CDR1 DFQATT, CDR2 SNEGSKA (reference sequence). This CDR3 has 12 residues. Trimming removed 5 bases from V and 5 bases from J, with 9 bases in between. CDR3 amino acids: CSAPQGTGELFF. The CDR3, as DNA: TGCAGTGCTCCACAGGGAACCGGGGAGCTGTTTTTT.

Points on this clonotype: A much larger clone differs from this one at a single base, so this may be a read error. V is TRBV7-2 and J is TRBJ2-1; possibly TRBD1 or TRBD2 for D (6 bases each). Germline V gene sequence: CDR1 SGHTA, CDR2 FQGNSA. There are 16 residues in the CDR3. In DNA form, the CDR3 reads TGTGACAGCAGCTTAATAACAGGCAGGGGAGGCAATGAGCAGTTCTTC. The encoded protein is CDSSLITGRGGNEQFF.

The CDR3 DNA follows: TGTGCCAGCTCACACGCGGAGACACCTCACTACGAGCAGTACTTC. Its translation: CASSHAETPHYEQYF. The gene calls are TRBV18 and TRBJ2-7; D gene uncertain. The CDR3 extends over 15 amino acids. V shed 4 bases and J shed 3 bases, with 16 bases lying between them. Germline CDR1 KGHSH, CDR2 LQKENI.

This clonotype has ten or more counts. The chain couples TRBV20-1 to TRBJ1-1; D ambiguous. V shed 0 bases and J shed 5 bases, with 13 bases lying between them. The germline gives CDR1 DFQATT, CDR2 SNEGSKA (reference sequence). The CDR3 has 14 amino acids. CDR3 sequence (DNA): TGCAGTGCTAGAGATCCCCAAGAAGGGACTGAAGCTTTCTTT. Protein: CSARDPQEGTEAFF.

This clonotype was counted many times. J is TRBJ2-5 and V is TRBV15, with D perhaps matching TRBD2 (5 bases). V was trimmed by 1 base and J by 5 bases, leaving 17 bases between them. This CDR3 comprises 16 residues. The germline CDR1 and CDR2 sequences are LNHNV and YYDKDF (reference sequence). CDR3 DNA: TGTGCCACCAGCAGAGTTCCGGACGGGGAGTGGGAGACCCAGTACTTC. Encoded protein: CATSRVPDGEWETQYF.